The 23 T cell receptor beta chains reported below all come from one sample, sequenced in a study of identifying expanded T cells in peripheral blood. Produced via immunoSEQ multiplex PCR; TCRdb's table is partial and in-frame only. The top ten clones hold about 17% of a sample with about 76,000 clones, roughly 81% of them seen once. Sequenced: blood. Receptors originate from a person between 18 and 75 years old in good health.

This chain connects TRBV4-1 to TRBJ2-1, with 10 positions matching TRBD1. Germline V gene sequence: CDR1 MGHRA, CDR2 YSYEKL. V shed 5 bases and J 6 bases; nucleotides not matched to a gene: 10. This CDR3 has 16 amino acids. CDR3 nucleotides: TGCGCCAGCAGCTCTGATCCGGGACAGGGGTTCAATGAGCAGTTCTTC. Translation gives CASSSDPGQGFNEQFF.

This clone was detected once. The genes are TRBV7-9 and TRBJ2-3; D is tentatively TRBD1 or TRBD2 (5 bases each). From germline, CDR1 is SEHNR and CDR2 FQNEAQ (reference sequence). Trimming shortened V by 2 bases and J by 5 bases, and 14 bases separated the two germline ends. This CDR3 is 15 amino acids long. For the CDR3, the DNA is TGTGCCAGCAGCTTACTAGAGGGGCCCGGAGATACGCAGTATTTT. Translation gives CASSLLEGPGDTQYF.

The V gene is TRBV27, the J gene TRBJ2-2; D not certain. CDR1 and CDR2 (germline): MNHEY, SMNVEV (reference sequence). This CDR3 is built from 12 residues. With 2 bases removed from V and 7 bases from J, the gap between germline ends came to 5 bases. The CDR3 here is CASSLMGGELFF. As DNA, the CDR3 is TGTGCCAGCAGTTTAATGGGCGGGGAGCTGTTTTTT.

A few counts support this clone. The chain is built from TRBV14 and TRBJ2-2, with 10 bases aligning to TRBD1. The CDR3 consists of 19 residues. The V gene end was trimmed by 4 bases and the J gene end by 1 base; junction bases not matched to a gene: 12. CDR1 is SGHDN, CDR2 FVKESK, per germline. CDR3: CASSRARTGGILNTGELFF. CDR3 nucleotides: TGTGCCAGCAGCCGTGCACGGACAGGGGGAATTTTGAACACCGGGGAGCTGTTTTTT.

The chain links TRBV19 to TRBJ2-3; D is ambiguous. The CDR3 is made up of 12 amino acids. The V end lost 10 bases, the J end lost 3 bases, and 11 bases lay between the germline ends. Germline loops: CDR1 LNHDA, CDR2 SQIVND (reference sequence). The CDR3 DNA follows: TGTGCCATCTCCCCCGGGACAGATACGCAGTATTTT. This sequence encodes CAISPGTDTQYF.

This chain uses TRBV11-2 with TRBJ2-7, with D unresolved. This CDR3 contains 13 residues. CDR1 is SGHAT and CDR2 is FQNNGV in the germline V gene. Deletions cut 1 base from V and 2 bases from J, with 6 bases between. As DNA, the CDR3 is TGTGCCAGCAGCTTAGGCCCTGCCTACGAGCAGTACTTC. Its translation: CASSLGPAYEQYF.

The chain uses TRBV4-3 and TRBJ2-3, with D perhaps matching TRBD1 or TRBD2 (5 bases each). The germline gives CDR1 LGHNA, CDR2 YSLEER. Between the trimmed V and J ends, which lost 6 bases and 2 bases, there was a span of 15 bases. The length of the CDR3 is 15 residues. The CDR3 is CASSRDGLYTDTQYF. CDR3 coding DNA: TGCGCCAGCAGTCGGGACGGTTTATACACAGATACGCAGTATTTT.

This clone was observed once. The chain employs TRBV7-9 and TRBJ1-1; D not resolved. CDR1 SEHNR and CDR2 FQNEAQ come from the germline V gene (reference sequence). V gave up 2 bases and J gave up 3 bases, with 10 bases separating them. The CDR3 loop spans 14 amino acids. CDR3 protein: CASSLSAEDTEAFF. CDR3 bases: TGTGCCAGCAGCTTATCCGCAGAGGACACTGAAGCTTTCTTT.

V is TRBV21-1 and J is TRBJ1-5. TRBV21-1 is flagged as a pseudogene. This CDR3 has 15 residues. CDR3 in DNA: TGTGCCAGCAGAGTAACGGGACGGCTCAATCAGCCCCAGCATTTT. It translates to CASRVTGRLNQPQHF.

V is TRBV7-2 and J is TRBJ2-7; D is possibly TRBD1 or TRBD2 (7 bases each). Germline V gene data show CDR1 as SGHTA and CDR2 as FQGNSA. This CDR3 is built from 15 residues. V dropped 5 bases and J dropped 0 bases, with 14 bases sitting between them. The CDR3 DNA sequence: TGTGCCAGCAGCGGGAAGCGGGACAGCTCCTACGAGCAGTACTTC. Translation gives CASSGKRDSSYEQYF.

This clone was seen only once. This chain links TRBV7-9 with TRBJ2-3; 9 bases align to TRBD2. V shed 2 bases, J shed 3 bases, and the junction held 6 bases outside the gene matches. CDR3 size: 16 residues. Looked up from germline, CDR1 is SEHNR and CDR2 is FQNEAQ (reference sequence). The CDR3 region has the DNA TGTGCCAGCAGCTTAAAAGCGGGAGGAATAACAGATACGCAGTATTTT. Translated, it gives CASSLKAGGITDTQYF. The entire variable domain, with the rest obtained from reference TRBV7-9 and TRBJ2-3, is as follows: DTGVSQNPRHKITKRGQNVTFRCDPISEHNRLYWYRQTLGQGPEFLTYFQNEAQLEKSRLLSDRFSAERPKGSFSTLEIQRTEQGDSAMYLCASSLKAGGITDTQYFGPGTRLTVL.

The V and J genes are TRBV29-1 and TRBJ1-1, with a weak D call TRBD1 (5 bases). The CDR3 runs 13 residues. Trimming shortened V by 5 bases and J by 0 bases, and 10 bases separated the two germline ends. The V gene's germline CDR1 is SQVTM and CDR2 ANQGSEA. The CDR3 DNA is TGCAGCGTTTCCAGGGACCTGAACACTGAAGCTTTCTTT. Protein sequence: CSVSRDLNTEAFF.

The chain is built from TRBV7-2 and TRBJ1-3; TRBD1 matches at 10 bases. V trimming: 4 bases; J trimming: 15 bases; junction bases outside the gene matches: 9. This CDR3 spans 13 amino acids. CDR1 and CDR2 from the germline V gene are SGHTA and FQGNSA. The CDR3 coding sequence is TGTGCCAGCAGCTCCTCTAAGGGACAGGGGACATATTTT. Translated: CASSSSKGQGTYF.

V gene TRBV9 combines with J gene TRBJ1-5, with TRBD1 as a possible D gene (5 bases). In germline, CDR1 is SGDLS, CDR2 YYNGEE. V lost 0 bases and J lost 11, with 12 bases in between. This CDR3 comprises 13 residues. CDR3 residues: CASSVDGKQAQHF. The CDR3 coding sequence is TGTGCCAGCAGCGTAGACGGGAAACAGGCCCAGCATTTT.

This chain connects TRBV28 to TRBJ2-3, with 8 positions matching TRBD1. The CDR3 is made up of 15 amino acids. The V gene end was trimmed by 5 bases and the J gene end by 2 bases; junction bases not matched to a gene: 6. Germline CDR1 and CDR2: MDHEN and SYDVKM. The CDR3 loop reads CASSPPDRDTDTQYF. The CDR3 DNA sequence: TGTGCCAGCAGTCCCCCGGACAGGGACACAGATACGCAGTATTTT.

The chain links TRBV5-8 to TRBJ2-3; D not resolved. Germline CDR1 SGHTS, CDR2 YDEGEE. The CDR3 is made up of 11 amino acids. Trimming left V 2 bases short and J 7 bases short, with 5 bases between. CDR3: CASSFRYTQYF. The CDR3 DNA follows: TGTGCCAGCAGCTTTAGGTATACGCAGTATTTT.

In its sample, this clone was seen once. The chain carries TRBV19 and TRBJ1-2, with TRBD1 matching 7 bases. V lost 6 bases to trimming and J lost 5 bases; unmatched junction nucleotides: 9. This CDR3 is 14 amino acids long. Germline V gene sequence: CDR1 LNHDA, CDR2 SQIVND (reference sequence). CDR3 bases: TGTGCCAGTAGCCGGGACAGAAGTTTTTATGGCTACACCTTC. Protein: CASSRDRSFYGYTF.

V gene TRBV6-5 combines with J gene TRBJ1-1; 9 bases map to TRBD1. From germline, CDR1 is MNHEY and CDR2 SVGAGI. J lost 1 base, V lost 6 bases, and 6 bases had no gene match. The CDR3 extends over 15 amino acids. The CDR3 DNA reads as TGTGCCAGCAGCAGAGAACAGGGGGCGAACACTGAAGCTTTCTTT. Its translation: CASSREQGANTEAFF.

The chain employs TRBV4-2 and TRBJ2-1; TRBD2 agrees at 10 bases. V shed 0 bases, J shed 15 bases, and the junction held 23 bases outside the gene matches. The CDR3 has 19 amino acids. Germline loops: CDR1 LGHNA, CDR2 YNFKEQ. The CDR3 here is CASSQDSSREREGSRGRFF. Here the CDR3 DNA reads TGTGCCAGCAGCCAAGATTCGTCGCGTGAGCGGGAGGGATCGAGGGGACGGTTCTTC.

This clone has just a few counts. This chain joins TRBV7-3 and TRBJ2-3; no reliable D call. Germline V gene data show CDR1 as SGHTA and CDR2 as FQGTGA. The CDR3 sequence is 15 residues long. Trimming shortened V by 2 bases and J by 0 bases, and 9 bases separated the two germline ends. CDR3: CASSLYGVSTDTQYF. CDR3 DNA sequence: TGTGCCAGCAGCTTATACGGAGTCAGCACAGATACGCAGTATTTT.

CDR3 sequence: CALGSPSNYGYTF. The CDR3 region has the DNA TGTGCCCTTGGATCCCCCTCGAACTATGGCTACACCTTC. V and J are TRBV28 and TRBJ1-2; D is undetermined. Germline CDR1 MDHEN, CDR2 SYDVKM. Deletions cut 11 bases from V and 2 bases from J, with 15 bases between. The CDR3 sequence is 13 residues long.

This clone has a handful of counts. This chain connects TRBV19 to TRBJ1-5; D is possibly TRBD1 (5 bases). The CDR3 length is 15 residues. The ends were cut back, 6 bases at V and 5 bases at J, with 17 bases in the middle. Per germline, CDR1 LNHDA and CDR2 SQIVND (reference sequence). CDR3 region: CASSPLQGGDQPQHF. In DNA form, the CDR3 reads TGTGCCAGTAGCCCCCTCCAGGGCGGAGATCAGCCCCAGCATTTT.

V usage is TRBV28 and J usage is TRBJ1-1, with D unclear. The CDR3 extends over 12 amino acids. V lost 3 bases, J lost 6 bases, and 8 bases lay in between. Germline V lookup: CDR1 MDHEN, CDR2 SYDVKM. The CDR3 protein is CASSFYTAEAFF. CDR3 in DNA: TGTGCCAGCAGTTTTTATACGGCTGAAGCTTTCTTT.